Listed below are T cell receptor beta chains from one sample, sequenced in a study of radiation and T cells in renal cell carcinoma. Clones were sequenced by immunoSEQ multiplex PCR, and TCRdb holds only the in-frame ones, with some missing. The table lists tens of thousands of clones, 70% to 90% of them singletons. The sequencing here drew on blood, taken from a patient whose treatment included radiotherapy and nephrectomy. Every receptor here comes from a woman aged 60 to 75 with renal cell carcinoma. Each CDR3 is given with its conserved first and last residue. Fields, in order: V gene, D gene, J gene, clone size, CDR3 protein, CDR3 DNA. A D gene is named only where the DNA matches it firmly. Rows give clone size only sometimes, using once, few, many, or a class for an expanded clone.

V: TRBV28; D: -; J: TRBJ2-7; size: -; CDR3: CASSLTSTYEQYF; DNA: TGTGCCAGCAGTTTAACGTCGACCTACGAGCAGTACTTC
V: TRBV19; D: -; J: TRBJ2-1; size: -; CDR3: CASSWGRSPYNEQFF; DNA: TGTGCCAGTAGTTGGGGGAGAAGCCCCTACAATGAGCAGTTCTTC
V: TRBV19; D: -; J: TRBJ1-5; size: -; CDR3: CASSRGSTQHQPQHF; DNA: TGTGCCAGTAGCCGTGGGTCCACTCAACATCAGCCCCAGCATTTT
V: TRBV28; D: TRBD1; J: TRBJ1-4; size: -; CDR3: CASSSAGQGDGTNEKLFF; DNA: TGTGCCAGCAGTTCCGCGGGACAGGGCGATGGAACTAATGAAAAACTGTTTTTT
V: TRBV28; D: TRBD1; J: TRBJ2-7; size: -; CDR3: CASSLWGQGSYEQYF; DNA: TGTGCCAGCAGTTTATGGGGACAGGGGTCATACGAGCAGTACTTC
V: TRBV11-3; D: TRBD1; J: TRBJ1-4; size: -; CDR3: CASSSRDREREKLFF; DNA: TGTGCCAGCAGCTCTCGGGACAGGGAGAGGGAAAAACTGTTTTTT
V: TRBV5-5; D: -; J: TRBJ1-1; size: once; CDR3: CASSLASVGVQNTEAFF; DNA: TGTGCCAGCAGCTTGGCTTCGGTGGGCGTCCAGAACACTGAAGCTTTCTTT
V: TRBV9; D: -; J: TRBJ1-4; size: -; CDR3: CASSVSGQRSEKLFF; DNA: TGTGCCAGCAGCGTCTCGGGACAAAGAAGCGAAAAACTGTTTTTT
V: TRBV28; D: -; J: TRBJ1-2; size: -; CDR3: CASSLSRRTSGGYTF; DNA: TGTGCCAGCAGTTTATCGAGGAGGACTTCGGGTGGCTACACCTTC
V: TRBV6-6; D: -; J: TRBJ1-5; size: -; CDR3: CASSLSGINQPQHF; DNA: TGTGCCAGCAGTTTGTCCGGCATCAATCAGCCCCAGCATTTT
V: TRBV28; D: -; J: TRBJ2-7; size: few; CDR3: CASSINRVYDEQYF; DNA: TGTGCCAGCAGTATCAACAGGGTCTACGACGAGCAGTACTTC
V: TRBV7-9; D: TRBD1; J: TRBJ1-1; size: -; CDR3: CASSPLIPGQGPVEAFF; DNA: TGTGCCAGCAGCCCTCTCATTCCGGGACAGGGGCCGGTTGAAGCTTTCTTT
V: TRBV7-3; D: TRBD1; J: TRBJ2-1; size: few; CDR3: CASSFAGTGPDNEQFF; DNA: TGTGCCAGCAGCTTTGCCGGGACAGGGCCGGACAATGAGCAGTTCTTC
V: TRBV6-5; D: -; J: TRBJ1-2; size: -; CDR3: CASSYRGAGPGYGYTF; DNA: TGTGCCAGCAGTTACCGGGGAGCAGGGCCAGGCTATGGCTACACCTTC
V: TRBV6-5; D: -; J: TRBJ1-4; size: -; CDR3: CASRMDIIEKLFF; DNA: TGTGCCAGCAGGATGGACATAATTGAAAAACTGTTTTTT
V: TRBV4-1; D: TRBD2; J: TRBJ2-7; size: -; CDR3: CASSQVAGLSSYEQYF; DNA: TGCGCCAGCAGCCAAGTAGCGGGCTTGAGCTCCTACGAGCAGTACTTC
V: TRBV7-8; D: -; J: TRBJ2-7; size: once; CDR3: CASSLVLGSYEQYF; DNA: TGTGCCAGCAGCTTGGTATTGGGAAGCTACGAGCAGTACTTC
V: TRBV19; D: -; J: TRBJ1-4; size: -; CDR3: CASSIGVNEKLFF; DNA: TGTGCCAGTAGTATAGGAGTTAATGAAAAACTGTTTTTT